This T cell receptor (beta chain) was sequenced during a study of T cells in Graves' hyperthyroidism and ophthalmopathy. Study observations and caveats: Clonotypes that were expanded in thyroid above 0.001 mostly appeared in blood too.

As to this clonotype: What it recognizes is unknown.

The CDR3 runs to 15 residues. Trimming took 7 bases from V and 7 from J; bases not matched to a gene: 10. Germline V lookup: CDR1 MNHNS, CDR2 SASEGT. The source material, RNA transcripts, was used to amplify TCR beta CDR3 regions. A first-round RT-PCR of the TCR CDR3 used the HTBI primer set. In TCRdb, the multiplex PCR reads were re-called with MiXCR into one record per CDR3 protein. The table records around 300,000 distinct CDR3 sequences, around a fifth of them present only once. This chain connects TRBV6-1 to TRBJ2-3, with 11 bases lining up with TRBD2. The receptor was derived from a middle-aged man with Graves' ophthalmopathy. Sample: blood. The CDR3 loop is CASTEVSGREHTQYF. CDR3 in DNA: TGTGCCAGCACCGAGGTTAGCGGGAGGGAACATACGCAGTATTTT.